This TCR beta chain comes out of a study of blood T cells in healthy people across ages. Notes on the study in general: Without sorted subsets, naive and antigen-experienced compartments could not be conclusively compared.

This clonotype was recorded a few times. Antigen specificity is unknown. Germline CDR1 reads MDHEN; CDR2 reads SYDVKM. The V end lost 3 bases, the J end lost 2 bases, and 16 bases lay between the germline ends. CDR3 length: 16 residues. A sample-barcoded 5' primer and a J-beta primer mix were used in a second PCR of about 7 to 12 cycles. The authors tagged each cDNA molecule using a template-switch adaptor with 12 random nucleotides. Per-sample output comprised a minimum of 2.5 million paired-end reads containing CDR3. Via MiXCR, TCRdb re-called the 5' RACE reads, giving one row per CDR3 protein. This sample has approximately 880,000 distinct CDR3 sequences, with about 48% found just once.

The specimen was blood. The J gene is TRBJ2-5, the V gene TRBV28, with D perhaps TRBD2 (5 bases). The TCR originated in a man aged 25-45 years in good health. The chain's CDR3 is CASSFYEGVGQETQYF. In DNA, the CDR3 is TGTGCCAGCAGTTTTTATGAGGGTGTGGGGCAAGAGACCCAGTACTTC.